This TCR beta chain was sequenced in a study of cytotoxic CD8 clonotypes in ibrutinib-treated CLL. General study points: Contraction or stability on treatment characterized the public clonotypes, which were uncommon. Sampling times, which were not matched between the groups, differed between sustained-remission patients and progressing patients.

V dropped 0 bases and J dropped 5 bases, with 13 bases sitting between them. The V gene's germline CDR1 is LNHNV and CDR2 YYDKDF (reference sequence). This CDR3 comprises 15 residues. Genomic DNA in an amount of about 2 micrograms was extracted from cryopreserved PBMCs and used for the preparation of TCR beta libraries. Points on this clone: Its target is unknown.

Clones were read by immunoSEQ multiplex PCR, and TCRdb kept only the in-frame ones, dropping some. Here the sample spans about 140,000 clones, 80% being singletons. V usage is TRBV15 and J usage is TRBJ1-2; no reliable D call. The sequencing here drew on PBMCs, taken after 36 months of ibrutinib treatment. The receptor was isolated from a human donor with chronic lymphocytic leukemia. In nucleotides, the CDR3 is TGTGCCACCAGCAGAGATCGCGAGGATTTTTATGGCTACACCTTC. This codes for CATSRDREDFYGYTF.